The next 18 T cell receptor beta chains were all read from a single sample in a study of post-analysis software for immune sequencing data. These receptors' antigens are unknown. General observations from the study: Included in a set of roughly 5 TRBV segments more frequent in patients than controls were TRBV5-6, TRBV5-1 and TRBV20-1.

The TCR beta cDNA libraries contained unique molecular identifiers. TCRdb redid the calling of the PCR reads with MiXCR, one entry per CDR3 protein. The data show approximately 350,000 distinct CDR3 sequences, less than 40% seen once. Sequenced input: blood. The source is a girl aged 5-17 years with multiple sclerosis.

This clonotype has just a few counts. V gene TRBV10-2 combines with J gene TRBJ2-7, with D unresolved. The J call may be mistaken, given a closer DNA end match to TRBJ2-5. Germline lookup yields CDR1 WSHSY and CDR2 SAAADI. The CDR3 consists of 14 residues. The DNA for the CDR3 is TGCGCCAGCAGTGAGTCGGGTCTCCAAGAGACCCAGTACTTC. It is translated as CASSESGLQETQYF.

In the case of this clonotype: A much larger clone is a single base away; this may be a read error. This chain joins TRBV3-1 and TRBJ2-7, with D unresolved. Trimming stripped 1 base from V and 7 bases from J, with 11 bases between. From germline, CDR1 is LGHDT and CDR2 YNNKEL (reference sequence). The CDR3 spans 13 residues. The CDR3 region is CASSQGSELEQYF. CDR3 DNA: TGTGCCAGCAGCCAAGGATCAGAGCTTGAGCAGTACTTC.

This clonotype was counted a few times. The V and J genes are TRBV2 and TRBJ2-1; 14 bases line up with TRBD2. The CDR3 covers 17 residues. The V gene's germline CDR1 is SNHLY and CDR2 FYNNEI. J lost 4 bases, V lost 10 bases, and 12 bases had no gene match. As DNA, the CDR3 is TGTGCCACCCGAATCGGGGGACTAGCGGGGGTATACAATGAGCAGTTCTTC. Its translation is CATRIGGLAGVYNEQFF.

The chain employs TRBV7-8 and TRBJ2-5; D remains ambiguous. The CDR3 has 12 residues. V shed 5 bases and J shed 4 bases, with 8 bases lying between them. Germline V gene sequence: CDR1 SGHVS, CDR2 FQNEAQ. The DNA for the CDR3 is TGTGCCAGCAGCGCGAGTGGAGAGACCCAGTACTTC. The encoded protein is CASSASGETQYF.

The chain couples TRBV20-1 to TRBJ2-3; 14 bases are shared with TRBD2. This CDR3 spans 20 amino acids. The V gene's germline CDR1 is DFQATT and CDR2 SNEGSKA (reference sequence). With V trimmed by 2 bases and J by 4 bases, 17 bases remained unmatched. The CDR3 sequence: CSARLRGTSGGPVPPDTQYF. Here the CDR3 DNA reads TGCAGTGCTAGACTCCGCGGGACTAGCGGGGGCCCGGTCCCCCCAGATACGCAGTATTTT.

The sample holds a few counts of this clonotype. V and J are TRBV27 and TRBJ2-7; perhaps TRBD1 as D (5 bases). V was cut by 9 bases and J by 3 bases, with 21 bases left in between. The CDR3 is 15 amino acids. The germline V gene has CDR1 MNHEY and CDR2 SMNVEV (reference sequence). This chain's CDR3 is CASRPDSLLYYEQYF. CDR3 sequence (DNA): TGTGCCAGTAGACCCGACAGCCTCCTGTACTACGAGCAGTACTTC.

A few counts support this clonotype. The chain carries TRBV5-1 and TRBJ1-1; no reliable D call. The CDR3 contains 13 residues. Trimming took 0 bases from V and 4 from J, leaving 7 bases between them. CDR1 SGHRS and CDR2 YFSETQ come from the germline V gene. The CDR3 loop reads CASSLVQSTEAFF. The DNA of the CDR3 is TGCGCCAGCAGCTTGGTTCAGTCCACTGAAGCTTTCTTT.

CDR3 loop: CSARDLAGVPKSRAEQYF. CDR3 DNA: TGCAGTGCTAGAGACCTAGCGGGGGTCCCGAAATCAAGGGCCGAGCAGTACTTC. This chain connects TRBV20-1 to TRBJ2-7; the match to TRBD2 covers 10 bases. J was trimmed by 6 bases and V by 0 bases; bases with no gene match: 17. The CDR3 totals 18 residues. In germline, CDR1 is DFQATT, CDR2 SNEGSKA (reference sequence).

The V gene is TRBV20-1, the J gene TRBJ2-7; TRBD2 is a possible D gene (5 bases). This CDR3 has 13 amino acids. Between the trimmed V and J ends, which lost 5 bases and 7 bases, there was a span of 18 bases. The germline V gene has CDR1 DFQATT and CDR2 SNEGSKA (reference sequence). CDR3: CSAPRALGWEQYF. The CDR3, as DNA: TGCAGTGCTCCGCGGGCCCTGGGGTGGGAGCAGTACTTC.

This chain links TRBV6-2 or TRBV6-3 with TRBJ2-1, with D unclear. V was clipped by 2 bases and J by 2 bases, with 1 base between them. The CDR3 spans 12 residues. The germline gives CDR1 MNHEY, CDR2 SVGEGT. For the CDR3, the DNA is TGTGCCAGCAGTTACCCCTACAATGAGCAGTTCTTC. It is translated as CASSYPYNEQFF.

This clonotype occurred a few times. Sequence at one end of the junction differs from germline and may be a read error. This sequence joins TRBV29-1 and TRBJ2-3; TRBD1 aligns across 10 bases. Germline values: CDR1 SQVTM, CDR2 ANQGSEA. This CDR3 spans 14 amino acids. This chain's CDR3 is CSVEGQGQADTQYF. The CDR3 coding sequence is TGCAGTGTTGAGGGACAGGGGCAGGCAGATACGCAGTATTTT.

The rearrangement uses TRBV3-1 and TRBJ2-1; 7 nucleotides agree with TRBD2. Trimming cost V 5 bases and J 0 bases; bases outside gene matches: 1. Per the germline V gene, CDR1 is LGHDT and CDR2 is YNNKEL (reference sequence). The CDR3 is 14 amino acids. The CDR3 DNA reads TGTGCCAGCAGCAGGGAGGGCTCCTACAATGAGCAGTTCTTC. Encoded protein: CASSREGSYNEQFF.

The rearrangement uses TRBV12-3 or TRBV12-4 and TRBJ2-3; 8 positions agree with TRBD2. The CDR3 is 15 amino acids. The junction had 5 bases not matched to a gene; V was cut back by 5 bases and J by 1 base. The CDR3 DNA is TGTGCCAGCAGTGATCCGGGACTAGGCACAGATACGCAGTATTTT. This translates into CASSDPGLGTDTQYF.

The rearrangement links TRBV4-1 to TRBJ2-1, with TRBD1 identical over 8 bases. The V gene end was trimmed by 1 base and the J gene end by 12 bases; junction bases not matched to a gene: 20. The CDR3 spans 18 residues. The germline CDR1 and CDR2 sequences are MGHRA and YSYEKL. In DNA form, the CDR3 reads TGCGCCAGCAGCCAAGTGGTTTATCGGCAGGGGGCCAGTCCGCCGCAGTTCTTC. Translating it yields CASSQVVYRQGASPPQFF.

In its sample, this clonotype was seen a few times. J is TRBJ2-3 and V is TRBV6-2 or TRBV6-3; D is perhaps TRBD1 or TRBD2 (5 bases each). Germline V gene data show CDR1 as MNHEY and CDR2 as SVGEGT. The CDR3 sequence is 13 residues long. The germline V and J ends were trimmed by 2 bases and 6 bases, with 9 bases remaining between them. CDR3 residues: CASSYVGPDTQYF. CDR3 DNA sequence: TGTGCCAGCAGTTACGTGGGACCGGATACGCAGTATTTT.

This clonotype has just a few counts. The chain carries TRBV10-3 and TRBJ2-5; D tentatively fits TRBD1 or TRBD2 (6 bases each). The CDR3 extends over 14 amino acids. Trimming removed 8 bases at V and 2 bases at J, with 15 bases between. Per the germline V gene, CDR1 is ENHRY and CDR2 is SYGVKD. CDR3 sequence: CAISRGGNQETQYF. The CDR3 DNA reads TGTGCCATCTCGAGAGGGGGGAATCAAGAGACCCAGTACTTC.

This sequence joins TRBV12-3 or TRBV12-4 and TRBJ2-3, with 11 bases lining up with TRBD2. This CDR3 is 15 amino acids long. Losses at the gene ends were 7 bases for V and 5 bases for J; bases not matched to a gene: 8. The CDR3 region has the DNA TGTGCCAGCACCCAGACTAGCGGGGTTGGAGATACGCAGTATTTT. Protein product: CASTQTSGVGDTQYF.

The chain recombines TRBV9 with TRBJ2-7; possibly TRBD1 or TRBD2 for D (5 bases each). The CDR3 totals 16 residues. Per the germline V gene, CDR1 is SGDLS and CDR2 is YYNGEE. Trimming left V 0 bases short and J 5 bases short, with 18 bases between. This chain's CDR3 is CASSVDWGPTSNEQYF. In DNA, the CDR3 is TGTGCCAGCAGCGTAGATTGGGGACCGACAAGCAACGAGCAGTACTTC. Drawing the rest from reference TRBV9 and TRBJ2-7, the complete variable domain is DSGVTQTPKHLITATGQRVTLRCSPRSGDLSVYWYQQSLDQGLQFLIQYYNGEERAKGNILERFSAQQFPDLHSELNLSSLELGDSALYFCASSVDWGPTSNEQYFGPGTRLTVT.